The rows below give T cell receptor beta chains drawn from one sample of a study of shared clonotypes between healthy human individuals. Libraries were prepared by immunoSEQ multiplex PCR; TCRdb keeps only in-frame clonotypes and omits some of them. The data show 950,000 to 1,300,000 clones, roughly 80% seen once. What was sequenced was memory CD4+ T cells sorted from blood. The origin of the receptors is a man in his late teens or twenties in good health. CDR3s include the opening cysteine and the closing phenylalanine or tryptophan. A D gene is named only where the DNA matches it firmly. The listing skips clone size in some rows; elsewhere it reads once, few, many or a size class.

TRBD1	NA	TRBV9	TRBJ1-2	TGTGCCAGCAGCGGAGGACAGGGTTTTCTCTCTAATGGCTACACCTTC	CASSGGQGFLSNGYTF
TRBD1	NA	TRBV6-5	TRBJ2-7	TGTGCCACTCGGGACAGGGGACCATACGAGCAGTACTTC	CATRDRGPYEQYF
TRBD2	NA	TRBV9	TRBJ2-3	TGTGCCAGCAGCGCGCCGCAGCGGGGGGGCACAGATACGCAGTATTTT	CASSAPQRGGTDTQYF
TRBD1	NA	TRBV6-1	TRBJ2-5	TGTGCCAGCAGTGATTGGGGGACAGGAGTAGAGACCCAGTACTTC	CASSDWGTGVETQYF
NA	few	TRBV6-1	TRBJ2-7	TGTGCCAGCAGTGAAGGGGACGTAAAGCAGTACTTC	CASSEGDVKQYF
NA	NA	TRBV4-3	TRBJ2-5	TGCGCCAGCAGCCAAGAAGAGGGAGAGACCCAGTACTTC	CASSQEEGETQYF
NA	NA	TRBV2	TRBJ1-5	TGTGCCAGCAGTGAGTTAGGAAGCAATCAGCCCCAGCATTTT	CASSELGSNQPQHF
NA	NA	TRBV21-1	TRBJ1-6	TGTGCCAGCAGCATATGGGACCTAGCTAATTCACCCCTCCACTTT	CASSIWDLANSPLHF
NA	NA	TRBV7-2	TRBJ2-1	TGTGCCAGCAGCTCCGTTCGGGTAGGGGAGCAGTTCTTC	CASSSVRVGEQFF
NA	NA	TRBV7-9	TRBJ1-3	TGTGCCAGCAGCATGGAGGTGACTGGAAACACCATATATTTT	CASSMEVTGNTIYF
TRBD2	few	TRBV10-3	TRBJ2-1	TGTGCCATCAGTGTCGGGACTAGCGTTGCCAATGAGCAGTTCTTC	CAISVGTSVANEQFF
TRBD1	few	TRBV7-2	TRBJ1-6	TGTGCCAGCAGCTTGGGGACAGTCAATTCACCCCTCCACTTT	CASSLGTVNSPLHF
TRBD1	NA	TRBV19	TRBJ1-2	TGTGCCAGTACCCGGACAGGGAATAACTATGGCTACACCTTC	CASTRTGNNYGYTF
TRBD1	NA	TRBV2	TRBJ2-2	TGTGCCAGCAGCGCCGGGACAGTCGGCACCGGGGAGCTGTTTTTT	CASSAGTVGTGELFF
TRBD1	few	TRBV5-1	TRBJ1-1	TGCGCCAGCAGCTTGACAGGGGGGAACACTGAAGCTTTCTTT	CASSLTGGNTEAFF
TRBD2	NA	TRBV11-2	TRBJ2-1	TGTGCCAGCAGGTCTAGCGGGCGCAACAATGAGCAGTTCTTC	CASRSSGRNNEQFF
NA	NA	TRBV5-1	TRBJ2-3	TGCGCCAGCAGCTTGGGTAATCCTAACACAGATACGCAGTATTTT	CASSLGNPNTDTQYF
NA	NA	TRBV5-1	TRBJ2-7	TGCGCCAGCAGCTCACTTGGGGAAGCCCCCTACGAGCAGTACTTC	CASSSLGEAPYEQYF
NA	once	TRBV7-9	TRBJ2-7	TGTGCCAGCAGCTTAGGACACCCTCCCTACGAGCAGTACTTC	CASSLGHPPYEQYF
NA	NA	TRBV7-9	TRBJ2-7	TGTGCCAGCAGCAGGGGGACACACGACTACGAGCAGTACTTC	CASSRGTHDYEQYF
NA	NA	TRBV28	TRBJ2-7	TGTGCCAGCAGTTTATGGCTAGCCTACGAGCAGTACTTC	CASSLWLAYEQYF
NA	NA	TRBV9	TRBJ2-3	TGTGCCAGCAGCTCTGTAGGTGATACGCAGTATTTT	CASSSVGDTQYF
NA	NA	TRBV2	TRBJ2-7	TGTGCCAGCAGTGGTGTAGTCGCCTCCTACGAGCAGTACTTC	CASSGVVASYEQYF
NA	once	TRBV10-2	TRBJ2-1	TGCGCCAGCAGGGATCTAGCGTTAAGCTCCTACAATGAGCAGTTCTTC	CASRDLALSSYNEQFF
NA	many	TRBV5-6	TRBJ2-7	TGTGCCAGCAGCTTGTTCCGGGAGCAGTACTTC	CASSLFREQYF
NA	NA	TRBV30	TRBJ2-7	TGTGCCTGGAGTCAAGGGGGAGTGGGAGAGCAGTACTTC	CAWSQGGVGEQYF
NA	NA	TRBV6-4	TRBJ1-6	TGTGCCAGCATCGCGCTTGGGGGCAGGACTTTACGTAATTCACCCCTCCACTTT	CASIALGGRTLRNSPLHF
NA	NA	TRBV28	TRBJ1-5	TGTGCCAGCAGTTTGACTCCTCCAGCAATAAGGGGTCAGCCCCAGCATTTT	CASSLTPPAIRGQPQHF
TRBD1	NA	TRBV7-6	TRBJ2-3	TGTGCCAGCAGCTTAGAGGGACAGGGAACAGATACGCAGTATTTT	CASSLEGQGTDTQYF
NA	NA	TRBV30	TRBJ1-3	TGTGCCTGCCCCCTGGCGGAGTCTGGAAACACCATATATTTT	CACPLAESGNTIYF
NA	NA	TRBV5-1	TRBJ2-5	TGCGCCAGCAGCTTGGTACAGGCTGATAAGACCCAGTACTTC	CASSLVQADKTQYF
NA	NA	TRBV6-1	TRBJ1-1	TGTGCCAGCATTGGAACAGTGGCCTCCATCACTTTCTTT	CASIGTVASITFF
TRBD2	once	TRBV29-1	TRBJ2-3	TGCAGCGTTCAGCGGGGAGATACGCAGTATTTT	CSVQRGDTQYF
TRBD1	NA	TRBV7-9	TRBJ2-5	TGTGCCAGCAGCTTGTGGGACAGGTCGGACTTC	CASSLWDRSDF
NA	NA	TRBV7-9	TRBJ2-7	TGTGCCAGCAGCCACGGACGGTACGAGCAGTACTTC	CASSHGRYEQYF
NA	few	TRBV10-2	TRBJ2-3	TGCGCCAGCAGTGAGTCGCCGCTTAATACGCAGTATTTT	CASSESPLNTQYF
TRBD2	many	TRBV9	TRBJ2-5	TGTGCCAGCAGCGGGGGACTAGTTGGAACGGGGACCCAGTACTTC	CASSGGLVGTGTQYF
TRBD2	NA	TRBV5-1	TRBJ2-1	TGCGCCAGCAGCATAGGGACTAGCGGGAATTACAATGAGCAGTTCTTC	CASSIGTSGNYNEQFF
NA	NA	TRBV5-6	TRBJ2-7	TGTGCCAGCAGCTCAATGCGGACAGCTGGGTACGAGCAGTACTTC	CASSSMRTAGYEQYF
TRBD2	NA	TRBV10-3	TRBJ2-3	TGTGCCATCAAAGTAGCGGGGGGTACAGATACGCAGTATTTT	CAIKVAGGTDTQYF
NA	NA	TRBV4-1	TRBJ2-7	TGCGCCAGCAGCCAAGAGGCCAAGGGATTCTACGAGCAGTACTTC	CASSQEAKGFYEQYF
TRBD2	NA	TRBV5-1	TRBJ2-3	TGCGCCAGCAGCTTGGGGTTAGCGGGAGCCGTAGATACGCAGTATTTT	CASSLGLAGAVDTQYF
TRBD1	NA	TRBV4-1	TRBJ2-1	TGCGCCAGCAGCCAAGCCACAGGGGGCGGTGTGGGGAATGAGCAGTTCTTC	CASSQATGGGVGNEQFF
TRBD1	NA	TRBV6-1	TRBJ2-7	TGTGCCAGCGTGGTCCCCGGACAGGGAGGCTACGAGCAGTACTTC	CASVVPGQGGYEQYF
TRBD1	NA	TRBV6-5	TRBJ2-7	TGTGCCAGCAGGGGGACAGGGAGGTACGAGCAGTACTTC	CASRGTGRYEQYF